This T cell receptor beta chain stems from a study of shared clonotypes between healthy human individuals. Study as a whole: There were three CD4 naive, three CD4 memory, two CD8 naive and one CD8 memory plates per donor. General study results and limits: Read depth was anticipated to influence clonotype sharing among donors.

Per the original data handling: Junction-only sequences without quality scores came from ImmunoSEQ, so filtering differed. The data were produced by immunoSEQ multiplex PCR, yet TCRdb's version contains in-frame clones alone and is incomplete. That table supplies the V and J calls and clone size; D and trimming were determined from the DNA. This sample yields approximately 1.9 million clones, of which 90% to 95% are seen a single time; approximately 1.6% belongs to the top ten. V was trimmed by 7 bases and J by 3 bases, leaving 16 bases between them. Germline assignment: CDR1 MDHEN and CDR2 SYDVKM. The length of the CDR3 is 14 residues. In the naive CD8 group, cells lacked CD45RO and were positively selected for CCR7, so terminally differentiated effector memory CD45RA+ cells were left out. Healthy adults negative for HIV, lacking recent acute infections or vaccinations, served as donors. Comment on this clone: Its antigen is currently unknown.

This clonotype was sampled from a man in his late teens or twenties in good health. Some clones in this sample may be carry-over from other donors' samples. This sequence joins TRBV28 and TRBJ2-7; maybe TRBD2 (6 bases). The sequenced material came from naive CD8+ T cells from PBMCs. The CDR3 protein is CASTLQGTDYEQYF. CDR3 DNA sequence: TGTGCCAGCACCTTACAAGGGACTGACTACGAGCAGTACTTC.